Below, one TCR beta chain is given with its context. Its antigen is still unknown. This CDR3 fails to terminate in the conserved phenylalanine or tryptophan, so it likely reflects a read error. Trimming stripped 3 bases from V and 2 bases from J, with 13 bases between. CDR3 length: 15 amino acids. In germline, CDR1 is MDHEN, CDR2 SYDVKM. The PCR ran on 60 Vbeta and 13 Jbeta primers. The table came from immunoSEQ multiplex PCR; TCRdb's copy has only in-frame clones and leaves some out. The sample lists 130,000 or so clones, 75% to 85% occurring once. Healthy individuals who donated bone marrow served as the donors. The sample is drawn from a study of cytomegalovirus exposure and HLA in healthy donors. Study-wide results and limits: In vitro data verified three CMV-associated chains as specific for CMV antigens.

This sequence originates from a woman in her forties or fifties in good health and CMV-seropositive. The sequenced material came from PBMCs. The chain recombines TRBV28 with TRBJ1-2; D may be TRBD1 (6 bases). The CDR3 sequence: CASSLDVRGNYGYTL. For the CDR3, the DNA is TGTGCCAGCAGTTTGGACGTGAGGGGGAACTATGGCTACACCCTC.